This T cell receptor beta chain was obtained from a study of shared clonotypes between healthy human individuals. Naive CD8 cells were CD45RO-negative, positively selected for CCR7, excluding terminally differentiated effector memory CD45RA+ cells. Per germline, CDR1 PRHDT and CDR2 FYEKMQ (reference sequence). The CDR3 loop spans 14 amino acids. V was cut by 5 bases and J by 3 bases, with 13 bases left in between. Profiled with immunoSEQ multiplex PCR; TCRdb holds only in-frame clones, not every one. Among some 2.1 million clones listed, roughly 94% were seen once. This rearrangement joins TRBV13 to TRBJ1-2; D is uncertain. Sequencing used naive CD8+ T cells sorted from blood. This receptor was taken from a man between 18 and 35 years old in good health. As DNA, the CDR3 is TGTGCCAGCAGCCCTGGCACAGAATACTATGGCTACACCTTC. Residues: CASSPGTEYYGYTF.